This T cell receptor beta chain was retrieved from a study of memory CD4+ T cells and cytomegalovirus serostatus. CDR3 length: 13 residues. CDR1 and CDR2 (germline): MDHEN, SYDVKM. The J segment lost 4 bases and the V segment lost 7 bases, leaving 4 bases of the junction unmatched. About this clone: What it recognizes is unknown.

The sort gate was single viable CD3+CD4+CD8-CD45RO+ cells for memory CD4+ T cells. CMV serostatus came from serum IgG against pp150, pp28, p38, p52. Whole-study findings and limits: CD4+ memory repertoires contained about 40% of the 164 reported CMV TCRbeta sequences. The CMV-associated TCR signature appears largely within the CD4+ memory repertoire.

TCRdb's copy holds only in-frame clones and misses some; the assay was immunoSEQ multiplex PCR. The table records some 58,000 clones, more than 70% of them present only once. The V and J genes are TRBV28 and TRBJ1-2, with 9 bases matching TRBD1. The sequenced material came from memory CD4+ T cells from blood. The sequence was collected from an adult in good health and CMV-seronegative. CDR3 residues: CASNRGRSYGYTF. DNA of the CDR3: TGTGCCAGCAACAGGGGGCGCAGCTATGGCTACACCTTC.